This T cell receptor (beta chain) was obtained from a study of OX40 agonist ivuxolimab in advanced cancers. Study-wide context: Clinicians treated patients with ivuxolimab, an agonistic anti-OX40 (CD134) antibody. Prior therapy, whether anti-PD-1, anti-PD-L1 or anti-CTLA-4, was allowed, and roughly 41% had some. The mean age was roughly 60 years, ranging from about 20 to 90, with around four fifths of participants male.

This clone was recorded a few times. The CDR3 has 14 amino acids. CDR1 and CDR2 from the germline V gene are SGHRS and YFSETQ. The ends lost 5 bases at V and 0 bases at J; junction bases unmatched: 2. Autoimmune disease history or systemic immunosuppression led to patients being barred. The protocol was immunoSEQ multiplex PCR, while the TCRdb copy is restricted to in-frame clones and leaves out a portion. The profile shows 55,000 or so clones, roughly 90% of them singletons. The sample was CD4+ or CD8+ T cells sorted from blood, taken in a trial of the OX40 agonist ivuxolimab. The clonotype was recovered from an adult with an advanced solid tumor such as melanoma, head and neck, liver or kidney cancer. This chain uses TRBV5-1 with TRBJ2-3; TRBD1 agrees at 8 bases. The CDR3 reads CASRTGGSTDTQYF. CDR3 DNA: TGCGCCAGCAGAACAGGGGGTAGCACAGATACGCAGTATTTT.